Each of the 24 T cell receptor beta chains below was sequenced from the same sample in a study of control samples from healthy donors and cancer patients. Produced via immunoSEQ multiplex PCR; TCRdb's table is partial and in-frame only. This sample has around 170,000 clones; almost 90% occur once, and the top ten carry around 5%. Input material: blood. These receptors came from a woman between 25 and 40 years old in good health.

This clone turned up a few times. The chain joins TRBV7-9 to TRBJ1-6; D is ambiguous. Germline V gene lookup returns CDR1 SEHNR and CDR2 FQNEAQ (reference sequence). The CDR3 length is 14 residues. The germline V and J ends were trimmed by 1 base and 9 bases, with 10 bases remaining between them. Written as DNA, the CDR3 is TGTGCCAGCAGCTTAGGGGCCGCGGGTTCACCCCTCCACTTT. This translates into CASSLGAAGSPLHF.

CDR3 protein: CASSEVGSQETQYF. The CDR3 nucleotides are TGTGCCAGCAGTGAAGTTGGGAGTCAAGAGACCCAGTACTTC. The chain uses TRBV25-1 and TRBJ2-5; D is possibly TRBD2 (5 bases). CDR1 MGHDK and CDR2 SYGVNS come from the germline V gene. V shed 2 bases and J shed 2 bases, with 9 bases lying between them. The CDR3 runs to 14 residues.

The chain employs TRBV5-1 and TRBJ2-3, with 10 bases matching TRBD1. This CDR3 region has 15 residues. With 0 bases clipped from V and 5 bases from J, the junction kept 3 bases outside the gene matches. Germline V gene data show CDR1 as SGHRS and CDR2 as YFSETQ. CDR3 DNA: TGCGCCAGCAGCTTGGGACAGGGGGCAGGAGATACGCAGTATTTT. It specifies CASSLGQGAGDTQYF.

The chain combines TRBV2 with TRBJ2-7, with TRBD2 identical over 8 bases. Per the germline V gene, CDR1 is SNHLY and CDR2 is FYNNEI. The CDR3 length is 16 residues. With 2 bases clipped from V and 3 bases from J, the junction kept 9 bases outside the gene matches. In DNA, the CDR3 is TGTGCCAGCAGTGAACGGTTCCGCGGGGGGATCTACGAGCAGTACTTC. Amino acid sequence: CASSERFRGGIYEQYF. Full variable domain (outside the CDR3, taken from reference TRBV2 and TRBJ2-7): EPEVTQTPSHQVTQMGQEVILRCVPISNHLYFYWYRQILGQKVEFLVSFYNNEISEKSEIFDDQFSVERPDGSNFTLKIRSTKLEDSAMYFCASSERFRGGIYEQYFGPGTRLTVT.

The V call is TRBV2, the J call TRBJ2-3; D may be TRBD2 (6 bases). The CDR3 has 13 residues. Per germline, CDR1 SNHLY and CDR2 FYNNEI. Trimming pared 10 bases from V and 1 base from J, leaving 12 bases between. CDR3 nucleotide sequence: TGTGCCACCGGGGGAAGGGGCACAGATACGCAGTATTTT. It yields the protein CATGGRGTDTQYF.

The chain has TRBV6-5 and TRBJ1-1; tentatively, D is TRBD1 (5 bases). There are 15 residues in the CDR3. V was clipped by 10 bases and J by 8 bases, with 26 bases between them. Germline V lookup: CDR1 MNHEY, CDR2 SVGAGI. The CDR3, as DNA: TGTGCCATCTTATTTTGGGTGGGGGAGGGCGCCGAAGCTTTCTTT. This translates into CAILFWVGEGAEAFF.

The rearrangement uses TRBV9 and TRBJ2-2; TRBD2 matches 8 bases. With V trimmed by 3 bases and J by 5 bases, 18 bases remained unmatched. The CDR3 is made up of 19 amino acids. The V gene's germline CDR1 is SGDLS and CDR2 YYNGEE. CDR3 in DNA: TGTGCCAGCAGCGGGGCGACTAGCGCTGACTCTGAGGGGACCGGGGAGCTGTTTTTT. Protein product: CASSGATSADSEGTGELFF.

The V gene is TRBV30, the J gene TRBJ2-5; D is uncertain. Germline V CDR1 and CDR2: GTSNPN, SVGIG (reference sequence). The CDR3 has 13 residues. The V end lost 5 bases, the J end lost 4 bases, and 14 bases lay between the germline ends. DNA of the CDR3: TGTGCCTGGTCAATCCGGACCGGAGAGACCCAGTACTTC. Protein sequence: CAWSIRTGETQYF.

The DNA for the CDR3 is TGTGCCAGCAGCGTTCGACAGTTCCAAGAGACCCAGTACTTC. Its protein is CASSVRQFQETQYF. The rearrangement joins TRBV9 to TRBJ2-5, with D possibly being TRBD1 (5 bases). The germline V and J ends were trimmed by 2 bases and 1 base, with 9 bases remaining between them. Germline V gene sequence: CDR1 SGDLS, CDR2 YYNGEE. The CDR3 extends over 14 amino acids.

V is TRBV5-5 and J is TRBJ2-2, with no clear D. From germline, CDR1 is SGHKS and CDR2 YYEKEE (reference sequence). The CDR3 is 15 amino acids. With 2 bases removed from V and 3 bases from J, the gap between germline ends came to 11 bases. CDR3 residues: CASSFTGTDTGELFF. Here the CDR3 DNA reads TGTGCCAGCAGCTTCACGGGTACCGACACCGGGGAGCTGTTTTTT.

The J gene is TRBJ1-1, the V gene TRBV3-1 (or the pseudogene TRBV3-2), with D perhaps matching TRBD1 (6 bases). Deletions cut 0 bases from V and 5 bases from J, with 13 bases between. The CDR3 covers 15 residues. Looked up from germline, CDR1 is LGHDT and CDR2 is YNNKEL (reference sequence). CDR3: CASSQELTGRTEAFF. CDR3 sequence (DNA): TGTGCCAGCAGCCAAGAACTTACAGGGCGGACTGAAGCTTTCTTT.

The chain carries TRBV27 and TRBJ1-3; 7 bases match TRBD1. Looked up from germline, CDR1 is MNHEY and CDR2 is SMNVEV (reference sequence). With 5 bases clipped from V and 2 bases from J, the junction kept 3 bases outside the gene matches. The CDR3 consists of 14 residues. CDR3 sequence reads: CASSAGTAGNTIYF. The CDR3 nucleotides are TGTGCCAGCAGTGCCGGGACAGCTGGAAACACCATATATTTT.

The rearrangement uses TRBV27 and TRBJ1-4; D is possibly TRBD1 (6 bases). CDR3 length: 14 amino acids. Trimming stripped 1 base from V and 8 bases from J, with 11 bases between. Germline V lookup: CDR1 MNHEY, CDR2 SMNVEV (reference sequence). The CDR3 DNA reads TGTGCCAGCAGTTTATTAGGGGGAGGGGAAAAACTGTTTTTT. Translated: CASSLLGGGEKLFF. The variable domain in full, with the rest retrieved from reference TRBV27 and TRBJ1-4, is EAQVTQNPRYLITVTGKKLTVTCSQNMNHEYMSWYRQDPGLGLRQIYYSMNVEVTDKGDVPEGYKVSRKEKRNFPLILESPSPNQTSLYFCASSLLGGGEKLFFGSGTQLSVL.

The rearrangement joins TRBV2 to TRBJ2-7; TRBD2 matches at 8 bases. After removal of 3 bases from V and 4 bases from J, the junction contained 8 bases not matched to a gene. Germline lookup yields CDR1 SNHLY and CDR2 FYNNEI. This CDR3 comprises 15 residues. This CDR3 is CASSEESGSMYEQYF. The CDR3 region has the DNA TGTGCCAGCAGTGAGGAGAGCGGGAGTATGTACGAGCAGTACTTC.

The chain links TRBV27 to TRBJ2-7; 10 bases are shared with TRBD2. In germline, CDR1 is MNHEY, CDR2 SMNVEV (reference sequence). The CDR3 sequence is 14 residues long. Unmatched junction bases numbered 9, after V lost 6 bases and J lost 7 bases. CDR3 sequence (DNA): TGTGCCAGCAGCAAAGGGACTAGCGCGCGGGAGCAGTACTTC. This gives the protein CASSKGTSAREQYF.

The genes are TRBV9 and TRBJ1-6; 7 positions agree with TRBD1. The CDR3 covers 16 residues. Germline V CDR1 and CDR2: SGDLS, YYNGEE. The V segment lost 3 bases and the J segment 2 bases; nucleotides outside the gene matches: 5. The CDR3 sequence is CASSEGDSPYNSPLHF. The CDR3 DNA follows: TGTGCCAGCAGCGAAGGGGACAGTCCCTATAATTCACCCCTCCACTTT.

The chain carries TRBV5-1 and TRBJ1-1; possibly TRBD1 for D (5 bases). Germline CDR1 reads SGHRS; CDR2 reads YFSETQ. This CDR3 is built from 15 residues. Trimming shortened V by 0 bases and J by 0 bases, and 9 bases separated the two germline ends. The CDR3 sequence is CASSLEGRVNTEAFF. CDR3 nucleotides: TGCGCCAGCAGCTTGGAGGGCAGGGTGAACACTGAAGCTTTCTTT.

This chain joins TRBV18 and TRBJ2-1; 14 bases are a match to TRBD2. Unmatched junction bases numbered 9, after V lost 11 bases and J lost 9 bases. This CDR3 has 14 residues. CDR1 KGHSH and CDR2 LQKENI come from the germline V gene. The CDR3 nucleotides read TGTGCCTCCTCTGGGACTAGCGGGGGTCTTGAGCAGTTCTTC. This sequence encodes CASSGTSGGLEQFF.

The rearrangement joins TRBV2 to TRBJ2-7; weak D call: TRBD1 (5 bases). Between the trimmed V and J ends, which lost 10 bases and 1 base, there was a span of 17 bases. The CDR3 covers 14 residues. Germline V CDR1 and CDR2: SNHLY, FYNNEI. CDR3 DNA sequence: TGTGCCAATTCGCCAGGGTCCCTTTCCTACGAGCAGTACTTC. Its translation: CANSPGSLSYEQYF.

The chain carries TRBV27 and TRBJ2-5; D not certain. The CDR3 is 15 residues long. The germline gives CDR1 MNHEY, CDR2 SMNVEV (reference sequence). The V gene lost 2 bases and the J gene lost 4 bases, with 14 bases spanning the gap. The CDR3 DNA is TGTGCCAGCAGTTTAAAGCCCAGGTTCTTAGAGACCCAGTACTTC. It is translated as CASSLKPRFLETQYF.

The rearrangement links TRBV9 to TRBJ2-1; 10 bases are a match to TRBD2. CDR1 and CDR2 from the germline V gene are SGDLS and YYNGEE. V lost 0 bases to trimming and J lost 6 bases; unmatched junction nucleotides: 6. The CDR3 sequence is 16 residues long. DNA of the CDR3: TGTGCCAGCAGCGTAGTAAAGCGGGGGGGCCCCAATGAGCAGTTCTTC. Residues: CASSVVKRGGPNEQFF.

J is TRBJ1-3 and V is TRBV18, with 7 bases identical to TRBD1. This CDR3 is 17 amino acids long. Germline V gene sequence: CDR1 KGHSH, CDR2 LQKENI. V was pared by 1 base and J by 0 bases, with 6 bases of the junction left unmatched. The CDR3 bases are TGTGCCAGCTCACCACTAACAGGGGCCAACTCTGGAAACACCATATATTTT. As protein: CASSPLTGANSGNTIYF.

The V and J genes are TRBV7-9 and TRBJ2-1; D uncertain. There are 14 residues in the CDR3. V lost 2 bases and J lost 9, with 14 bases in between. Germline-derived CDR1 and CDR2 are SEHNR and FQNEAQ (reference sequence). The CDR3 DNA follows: TGTGCCAGCAGCTTAAGGCTGGGTATGGGTGAGCAGTTCTTC. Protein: CASSLRLGMGEQFF.

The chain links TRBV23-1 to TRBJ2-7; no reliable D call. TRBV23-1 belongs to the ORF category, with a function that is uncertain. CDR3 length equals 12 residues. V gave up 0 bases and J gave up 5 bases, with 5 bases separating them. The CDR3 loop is CASSQSADEQYF. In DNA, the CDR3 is TGCGCCAGCAGTCAATCGGCCGACGAGCAGTACTTC.